This TCR beta chain was recorded in a study of blood T cell repertoires in COVID-19. The overall study: The origin of the acute and convalescent COVID-19 samples was the United States, Italy and Spain. T cells, B-cell-depleted T cells, or PBMCs supplied cDNA or gDNA.

Original data processing: Scientists estimated how many nucleated cells there were by amplifying reference gene primers. The table came from immunoSEQ multiplex PCR; TCRdb's copy has only in-frame clones and leaves some out. D and trimming come from the DNA, and the V and J calls and clone size come from that table. The sample lists over 85,000 clones; 65% to 90% were seen once. CDR1 and CDR2 (germline): SGHRS, YFSETQ. This CDR3 is built from 12 residues. The V end was cut by 2 bases, the J end by 6 bases, with 8 bases between. The sample was peripheral blood. This chain links TRBV5-1 with TRBJ1-2; D unresolved. This clonotype was sampled from a man between 60 and 70 years old with acute or convalescent COVID-19. CDR3: CASSLETHGYTF. In DNA, the CDR3 is TGCGCCAGCAGCTTAGAAACTCATGGCTACACCTTC.